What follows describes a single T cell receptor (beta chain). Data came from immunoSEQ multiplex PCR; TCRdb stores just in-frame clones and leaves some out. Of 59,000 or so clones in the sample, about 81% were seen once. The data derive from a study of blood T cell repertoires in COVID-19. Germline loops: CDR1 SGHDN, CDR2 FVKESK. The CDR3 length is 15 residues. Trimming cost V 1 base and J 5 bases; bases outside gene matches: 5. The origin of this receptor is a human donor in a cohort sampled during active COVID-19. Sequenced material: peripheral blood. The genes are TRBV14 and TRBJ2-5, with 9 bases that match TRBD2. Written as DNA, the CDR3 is TGTGCCAGCAGCCAAGGGCGGGGGGGCCAGGAGACCCAGTACTTC. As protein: CASSQGRGGQETQYF.